A selection of T cell receptor beta chains follows, all from one sample in a study of neurological immune-mediated disorders. In TCRdb, the 5' RACE reads were re-called with MiXCR into one record per CDR3 protein. The table lists 39,000 or so distinct CDR3 sequences, more than 4.5% of them singletons. Sequenced input: CD4+ T cells from blood. The receptors shown here come from a man aged 18 to 29 in good health. CDR3s include the opening cysteine and the closing phenylalanine or tryptophan. Each record gives: J gene, V gene, clone size, D gene, CDR3 protein, CDR3 DNA. D genes are given only for firm matches. Clone size is given for some rows only: seen once, a few or many times, or a class if the clone is expanded.

TRBJ1-2	TRBV3-1	many	NA	CASSSAENNYGYTF	TGTGCCAGCTCTTCGGCCGAAAACAACTATGGCTACACCTTC
TRBJ2-5	TRBV3-1	many	TRBD1	CASSLRQGAWETQYF	TGTGCCAGCAGCCTGCGGCAGGGGGCGTGGGAGACCCAGTACTTC
TRBJ2-5	TRBV7-2	many	NA	CASSRNQGKGETQYF	TGTGCCAGCAGCCGAAACCAGGGGAAGGGAGAGACCCAGTACTTC
TRBJ1-3	TRBV14	many	NA	CASSPFPGPGNTIYF	TGTGCCAGCAGCCCATTCCCGGGGCCTGGAAACACCATATATTTT
TRBJ1-3	TRBV6-5	many	NA	CASSYSSAGAGNTIYF	TGTGCCAGCAGTTACTCTTCCGCGGGAGCTGGAAACACCATATATTTT
TRBJ1-2	TRBV20-1	many	TRBD1	CSASTQGARGYTF	TGCAGTGCTAGTACCCAGGGGGCGAGGGGCTACACCTTC
TRBJ2-7	TRBV24-1	many	TRBD1	CATSDRRDSTYEQYF	TGTGCCACCAGTGATCGCCGGGACAGTACCTACGAGCAGTACTTC
TRBJ1-3	TRBV20-1	many	NA	CSAPHPGNTIYF	TGCAGTGCTCCTCATCCTGGAAACACCATATATTTT
TRBJ2-3	TRBV6-6	few	NA	CASSYGGRTDTQYF	TGTGCCAGCAGTTATGGGGGGCGCACAGATACGCAGTATTTT
TRBJ1-1	TRBV5-1	many	NA	CASSLGPANTEAFF	TGCGCCAGCAGCTTGGGGCCCGCGAACACTGAAGCTTTCTTT
TRBJ2-7	TRBV10-3	many	NA	CAISGTPAGYEQYF	TGTGCCATCAGTGGAACCCCCGCCGGGTACGAGCAGTACTTC
TRBJ2-2	TRBV5-8	many	NA	CASSLSLGGELFF	TGTGCCAGCAGCTTGAGCCTCGGCGGGGAGCTGTTTTTT
TRBJ1-2	TRBV20-1	many	NA	CSARSQTVNYGYTF	TGCAGTGCTAGATCACAGACGGTTAACTATGGCTACACCTTC
TRBJ2-2	TRBV20-1	many	NA	CSARVGGAGTGELFF	TGCAGTGCTAGAGTTGGGGGGGCGGGCACCGGGGAGCTGTTTTTT
TRBJ2-5	TRBV19	few	TRBD2	CASTMTSGGETQYF	TGTGCCAGTACCATGACTAGCGGAGGGGAGACCCAGTACTTC
TRBJ1-5	TRBV6-6	many	NA	CASSPLGGDQPQHF	TGTGCCAGCAGCCCCCTGGGGGGGGACCAGCCCCAGCATTTT
TRBJ2-7	TRBV5-1	many	TRBD2	CASSPSGLGDEQYF	TGCGCCAGCAGCCCATCGGGACTAGGCGACGAGCAGTACTTC
TRBJ2-5	TRBV29-1	many	NA	CSVRRGGQETQYF	TGCAGCGTCCGTCGAGGGGGCCAAGAGACCCAGTACTTC
TRBJ2-4	TRBV10-3	once	TRBD2	CAISAGGAKNIQYF	TGTGCCATCAGTGCCGGGGGGGCCAAAAACATTCAGTACTTC
TRBJ2-4	TRBV6-1	many	NA	CASSTGWGNIQYF	TGTGCCAGCAGCACAGGGTGGGGTAACATTCAGTACTTC
TRBJ2-7	TRBV15	many	TRBD1	CATSSGGQGIYEQYF	TGTGCCACCAGCAGTGGGGGACAGGGAATCTACGAGCAGTACTTC
TRBJ1-2	TRBV5-1	NA	NA	CASSRMTHNTGSSGYTF	TGCGCCAGCAGCCGGATGACCCATAACACAGGGAGTAGCGGCTACACCTTC
TRBJ1-5	TRBV6-6	many	NA	CATDPFLKRVNQPQHF	TGTGCCACCGACCCCTTTCTAAAGCGGGTTAATCAGCCCCAGCATTTT
TRBJ2-1	TRBV12-3/TRBV12-4	many	NA	CASRAPGKQFF	TGTGCCAGCAGGGCCCCGGGGAAGCAGTTCTTC
TRBJ1-1	TRBV5-6	many	NA	CASSLNVNTEAFF	TGTGCCAGCAGCCTCAATGTAAACACTGAAGCTTTCTTT
TRBJ1-2	TRBV5-1	medium-sized	NA	CASSFGDKNGYTF	TGCGCCAGCAGCTTCGGGGACAAAAATGGCTACACCTTC
TRBJ1-6	TRBV2	many	NA	CASSVGRTNSPLHF	TGTGCCAGCAGTGTGGGACGGACTAATTCACCCCTCCACTTT
TRBJ1-1	TRBV10-3	NA	TRBD1	CSISEIWTGKNTEAFF	TGTTCCATCAGTGAGATTTGGACAGGCAAGAACACTGAAGCTTTCTTT
TRBJ1-6	TRBV20-1	many	NA	CSASPGTYNSPLHF	TGCAGTGCTTCCCCCGGAACCTATAATTCACCCCTCCACTTT
TRBJ2-2	TRBV5-1	many	NA	CASSLSGTNTGAGELFF	TGCGCCAGCAGCTTGTCGGGGACGAACACCGGCGCCGGGGAGCTGTTTTTT
TRBJ2-7	TRBV7-2	many	TRBD1	CASSARGRGLYEQYF	TGTGCCAGCAGCGCCCGCGGCAGGGGGCTCTACGAGCAGTACTTC
TRBJ2-7	TRBV20-1	many	TRBD2	CSAIPAGFYEQYF	TGCAGTGCTATTCCAGCGGGGTTCTACGAGCAGTACTTC
TRBJ1-2	TRBV7-9	many	NA	CASSSPVNYGYTF	TGTGCCAGCAGCTCCCCAGTGAACTATGGCTACACCTTC
TRBJ1-2	TRBV6-5	many	TRBD1	CASSSGGTGGYGYTF	TGTGCCAGCAGTTCGGGCGGGACAGGGGGGTATGGCTACACCTTC
TRBJ2-2	TRBV20-1	many	NA	CSARDIGRATGELFF	TGCAGTGCTAGAGATATCGGCAGGGCCACCGGGGAGCTGTTTTTT
TRBJ1-4	TRBV18	many	NA	CASSPMLTEATNEKLFF	TGTGCCAGCTCACCAATGTTGACGGAAGCAACTAATGAAAAACTGTTTTTT
TRBJ1-2	TRBV20-1	many	NA	CSARGADYGYTF	TGCAGTGCTAGGGGGGCGGACTATGGCTACACCTTC
TRBJ2-5	TRBV5-1	many	TRBD1	CASNDRDRAQETQYF	TGCGCCAGCAACGATAGGGACAGGGCTCAAGAGACCCAGTACTTC
TRBJ2-7	TRBV20-1	many	NA	CSARWGRGTLREQYF	TGCAGTGCTAGATGGGGGCGGGGAACCCTAAGGGAGCAGTACTTC
TRBJ1-3	TRBV12-3/TRBV12-4	many	NA	CASYQLLTANTIYF	TGTGCCAGTTATCAGCTTCTTACTGCTAACACCATATATTTT
TRBJ2-1	TRBV11-2	many	NA	CASSYTYNEQFF	TGTGCCAGCAGCTACACCTACAATGAGCAGTTCTTC